These 11 T cell receptor beta chains originate from one sample sequenced in a study of control samples from healthy donors and cancer patients. Some clones are missing from TCRdb's copy, which holds only in-frame ones; the method was immunoSEQ multiplex PCR. The data show about 140,000 clones, with 80% to 95% seen just once and approximately 3.2% held by the top ten. The sequenced sample was blood. Receptor source: a man aged 25-40 years in good health.

This clone came up once. CDR3 DNA sequence: TGTGCCACCCACGTGATAAACACTGAAGCTTTCTTT. Protein sequence: CATHVINTEAFF. V is TRBV6-5 and J is TRBJ1-1; D ambiguous. Germline CDR1 MNHEY, CDR2 SVGAGI. Trimming pared 10 bases from V and 2 bases from J, leaving 11 bases between. The CDR3 has 12 residues.

J is TRBJ2-6 and V is TRBV27, with D perhaps TRBD2 (5 bases). Germline CDR1 reads MNHEY; CDR2 reads SMNVEV (reference sequence). There are 15 residues in the CDR3. Trimming left V 0 bases short and J 3 bases short, with 6 bases between. The CDR3 is CASSLSGGGANVLTF. CDR3 nucleotides: TGTGCCAGCAGTTTATCAGGAGGTGGGGCCAACGTCCTGACTTTC.

The V call is TRBV2, the J call TRBJ2-2, with 7 positions matching TRBD1. The CDR3 spans 15 residues. In germline, CDR1 is SNHLY, CDR2 FYNNEI. V dropped 2 bases and J dropped 6; count of bases not matched to a gene: 6. CDR3 sequence (DNA): TGTGCCAGCAGTGAAATGAGGGGGCGAGCCGGGGAGCTGTTTTTT. Translating it yields CASSEMRGRAGELFF.

V usage is TRBV10-3 and J usage is TRBJ2-5; D gene unclear. The V end was cut by 3 bases, the J end by 4 bases, with 3 bases between. Per germline, CDR1 ENHRY and CDR2 SYGVKD. The length of the CDR3 is 11 residues. The CDR3: CAISEGETQYF. CDR3 coding DNA: TGTGCCATCAGTGAAGGAGAGACCCAGTACTTC.

The chain links TRBV15 to TRBJ2-7; 11 bases line up with TRBD1. This CDR3 has 14 amino acids. Germline-derived CDR1 and CDR2 are LNHNV and YYDKDF (reference sequence). V shed 5 bases and J 4 bases; nucleotides not matched to a gene: 4. This CDR3 is CATSGGTGGYEQYF. Written as DNA, the CDR3 is TGTGCCACCAGCGGCGGGACAGGGGGTTACGAGCAGTACTTC.

The rearrangement links TRBV5-1 to TRBJ2-3; 9 bases agree with TRBD2. Germline lookup yields CDR1 SGHRS and CDR2 YFSETQ. V was clipped by 3 bases and J by 5 bases; unmatched bases: 7. The CDR3 length is 15 residues. CDR3 in amino acids: CASSSSAGGQDTQYF. CDR3 nucleotide sequence: TGCGCCAGCAGCTCCTCGGCGGGGGGGCAAGATACGCAGTATTTT.

The J gene is TRBJ2-3, the V gene TRBV13; D unresolved. The CDR3 runs 14 residues. Trimming took off 1 base at V and 2 bases at J, with 7 bases between the two ends. Germline V gene lookup returns CDR1 PRHDT and CDR2 FYEKMQ (reference sequence). DNA for the CDR3: TGTGCCAGCAGCTTAGAAGGGTCCACAGATACGCAGTATTTT. Protein sequence: CASSLEGSTDTQYF.

The CDR3 DNA reads as TGTGCCAGCAGCTTAGAGTGGACAAATCAGCCCCAGCATTTT. Protein product: CASSLEWTNQPQHF. The V call is TRBV5-5, the J call TRBJ1-5; TRBD1 is a possible D gene (5 bases). V was cut by 2 bases and J by 4 bases, with 10 bases left in between. Germline V gene sequence: CDR1 SGHKS, CDR2 YYEKEE (reference sequence). The CDR3 runs 14 residues.

This clone appeared once. The chain has TRBV27 and TRBJ1-6, with D possibly being TRBD1 (6 bases). V was cut by 2 bases and J by 8 bases, with 10 bases left in between. There are 14 residues in the CDR3. CDR1 is MNHEY, CDR2 SMNVEV, per germline (reference sequence). CDR3 sequence: CASSLEGVDSPLHF. The CDR3 DNA is TGTGCCAGCAGTTTAGAGGGGGTGGATTCACCCCTCCACTTT.

This chain joins TRBV12-3 or TRBV12-4 and TRBJ1-1; weak D call: TRBD1 (6 bases). Deletions cut 6 bases from V and 5 bases from J, with 13 bases between. The CDR3 loop spans 13 amino acids. CDR3 sequence reads: CASRQGFITEAFF. CDR3 coding DNA: TGTGCCAGCAGGCAGGGGTTTATTACTGAAGCTTTCTTT.

The chain combines TRBV15 with TRBJ2-7, with 8 bases aligning to TRBD2. Germline V lookup: CDR1 LNHNV, CDR2 YYDKDF (reference sequence). The V segment lost 8 bases and the J segment 1 base; nucleotides outside the gene matches: 7. CDR3 size: 14 residues. The CDR3 coding sequence is TGTGCCACCCGGACAACTAGCGGATCCTACGAGCAGTACTTC. Protein: CATRTTSGSYEQYF.